These 12 T cell receptor beta chains came from one sample sequenced in a study of cytomegalovirus exposure and HLA in healthy donors. In the PCR, 60 Vbeta and 13 Jbeta primers were used. Sequencing used immunoSEQ multiplex PCR; TCRdb keeps in-frame clones, though not all of them. The table lists over 90,000 clones. Sequencing was done on a sample of PBMCs. These receptors were obtained from a man aged 35 to 55 in good health and CMV-seronegative.

The V and J genes are TRBV7-7 and TRBJ2-5; 15 nucleotides align to TRBD2. Germline lookup yields CDR1 SSHAT and CDR2 FNYEAQ (reference sequence). The CDR3 runs 15 residues. Trimming at V came to 4 bases and at J to 3 bases, leaving 0 bases not matched to a gene. The CDR3 DNA reads as TGTGCCAGCAGCTGGACTAGCGGGAGGGAAGAGACCCAGTACTTC. Amino acids: CASSWTSGREETQYF.

This rearrangement joins TRBV2 to TRBJ2-1; 9 nucleotides align to TRBD2. The CDR3 has 14 amino acids. V was clipped by 4 bases and J by 3 bases; unmatched bases: 1. The V gene's germline CDR1 is SNHLY and CDR2 FYNNEI. The CDR3 region is CASSGLAVYNEQFF. The CDR3 DNA follows: TGTGCCAGCAGTGGACTAGCGGTCTACAATGAGCAGTTCTTC.

V usage is TRBV27 and J usage is TRBJ1-6; weak D call: TRBD1 (6 bases). Germline lookup yields CDR1 MNHEY and CDR2 SMNVEV (reference sequence). The CDR3 covers 14 residues. V was trimmed by 4 bases and J by 6 bases, leaving 10 bases between them. The CDR3 DNA sequence: TGTGCCAGCAGTTCGGGGGGGCCTAATTCACCCCTCCACTTT. Translating it yields CASSSGGPNSPLHF.

The CDR3 coding sequence is TGTGCCAGCAGCCAAGAGAGAGCGGAAGAGACCCAGTACTTC. Protein sequence: CASSQERAEETQYF. The chain has TRBV4-2 and TRBJ2-5, with D maybe TRBD2 (5 bases). The length of the CDR3 is 14 residues. The germline V gene has CDR1 LGHNA and CDR2 YNFKEQ. V lost 0 bases and J lost 3, with 8 bases in between.

With respect to this clone: At one of its ends the junction is not consistent with the germline gene, which may arise from a read error. J is TRBJ2-5 and V is TRBV11-3, with TRBD1 matching 7 bases. The CDR3 has 15 amino acids. The germline V gene encodes CDR1 SGHNT and CDR2 YENEEA. The CDR3 DNA is TGTGCCAGCAGCTCACGAGGGACAGAGGGGGAGACCCGGTACTTC. It is translated as CASSSRGTEGETRYF. Variable domain in full (rest from reference TRBV11-3 and TRBJ2-5): EAGVVQSPRYKIIEKKQPVAFWCNPISGHNTLYWYLQNLGQGPELLIRYENEEAVDDSQLPKDRFSAERLKGVDSTLKIQPAELGDSAVYLCASSSRGTEGETRYFGPGTRLLVL.

This chain connects TRBV4-3 to TRBJ2-5, with D possibly being TRBD1 (6 bases). The CDR3 spans 15 residues. The V gene's germline CDR1 is LGHNA and CDR2 YSLEER. V lost 4 bases, J lost 5 bases, and 17 bases lay in between. CDR3 sequence reads: CASSRMTGYGETQYF. The CDR3, as DNA: TGCGCCAGCAGCCGCATGACAGGTTACGGGGAGACCCAGTACTTC.

The V and J genes are TRBV29-1 and TRBJ2-7; D is possibly TRBD1 (7 bases). This CDR3 has 15 residues. The ends were cut back, 7 bases at V and 2 bases at J, with 21 bases in the middle. CDR1 SQVTM and CDR2 ANQGSEA come from the germline V gene. CDR3 nucleotide sequence: TGCAGCGGGCACAGCAGGGGGGCGAGACCCTACGAGCAGTACTTC. Encoded protein: CSGHSRGARPYEQYF.

With respect to this clone: This same CDR3 is encoded by further DNA sequences in the sample. This chain uses TRBV18 with TRBJ2-3; 12 bases are a match to TRBD2. V gave up 0 bases and J gave up 2 bases; unmatched junction bases: 3. In germline, CDR1 is KGHSH, CDR2 LQKENI. The CDR3 totals 17 residues. CDR3 sequence: CASSPPLAGGFTDTQYF. As DNA, the CDR3 is TGTGCCAGCTCACCACCGCTAGCGGGAGGGTTCACAGATACGCAGTATTTT.

The V gene is TRBV19, the J gene TRBJ1-4; no reliable D call. Trimming cost V 5 bases and J 7 bases, with 20 bases left between them. Germline CDR1 and CDR2: LNHDA and SQIVND (reference sequence). The CDR3 spans 16 residues. As DNA, the CDR3 is TGTGCCAGTAGTTCTGAGACTCTATCCGTGGGTGAAAAACTGTTTTTT. It codes for CASSSETLSVGEKLFF.

The rearrangement joins TRBV19 to TRBJ2-3; D is undetermined. The CDR3 sequence is 13 residues long. Germline V CDR1 and CDR2: LNHDA, SQIVND (reference sequence). Between the trimmed V and J ends, which lost 1 base and 2 bases, there was a span of 4 bases. As DNA, the CDR3 is TGTGCCAGTAGTATAGCTCTCACAGATACGCAGTATTTT. Protein sequence: CASSIALTDTQYF.

The chain carries TRBV18 and TRBJ1-5; D might be TRBD1 (6 bases). V was clipped by 3 bases and J by 7 bases, with 25 bases between them. This CDR3 has 18 residues. The germline CDR1 and CDR2 sequences are KGHSH and LQKENI. The CDR3 here is CASSPDLGAPLMRQPQHF. The CDR3 DNA follows: TGTGCCAGCTCACCGGATCTGGGGGCACCACTCATGAGGCAGCCCCAGCATTTT.

The chain couples TRBV6-6 to TRBJ2-1, with 7 nucleotides matching TRBD2. Unmatched junction bases numbered 6, after V lost 0 bases and J lost 7 bases. Germline V CDR1 and CDR2: MNHNY, SVGAGI (reference sequence). This CDR3 contains 15 residues. The CDR3 DNA reads TGTGCCAGCAGTTACTCGGGAGGGCCACGTAATGAGCAGTTCTTC. Its protein product is CASSYSGGPRNEQFF.